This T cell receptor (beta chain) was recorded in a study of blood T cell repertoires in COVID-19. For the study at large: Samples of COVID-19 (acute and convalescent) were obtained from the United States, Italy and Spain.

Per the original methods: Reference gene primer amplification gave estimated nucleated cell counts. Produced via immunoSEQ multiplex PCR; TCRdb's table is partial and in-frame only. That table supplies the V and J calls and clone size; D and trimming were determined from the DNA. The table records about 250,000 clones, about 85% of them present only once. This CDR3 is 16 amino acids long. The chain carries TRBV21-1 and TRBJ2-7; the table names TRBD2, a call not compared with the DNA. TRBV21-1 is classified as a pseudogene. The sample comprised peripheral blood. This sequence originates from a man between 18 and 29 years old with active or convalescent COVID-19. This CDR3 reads CASRLVGAGVTYEQYF. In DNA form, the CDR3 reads TGTGCCAGCAGATTGGTAGGAGCGGGAGTTACCTACGAGCAGTACTTC.